What follows are 15 T cell receptor beta chains derived from one specimen sequenced in a study of blood T cell repertoires in COVID-19 (dated by TCRdb to the early 2020s). The method was the immunoSEQ multiplex PCR assay. TCRdb took this table from immuneACCESS and kept in-frame rearrangements with V and J called. Such tables lack part of the clones; where checked against another copy, unresolved V genes explain under half of the gap, and the rest is unexplained. The sample table holds about 73,000 clones, of which 65% to 85% were seen once. The ten largest clones represent under 2% of the sample. The sequenced sample was peripheral blood. The receptors shown here come from a woman aged 55-69 years with acute or convalescent COVID-19.

J is TRBJ1-2 and V is TRBV6-5, with 9 bases aligning to TRBD1. The germline CDR1 and CDR2 sequences are MNHEY and SVGAGI. The CDR3 has 14 residues. The V segment lost 7 bases and the J segment 8 bases; nucleotides outside the gene matches: 11. CDR3 DNA: TGTGCCAGCACTACCGGGACAGGGCTTTTAGGCTACACCTTC. Residues: CASTTGTGLLGYTF.

This chain connects TRBV19 to TRBJ2-1; TRBD2 aligns across 7 bases. The length of the CDR3 is 16 residues. The junction had 9 bases not matched to a gene; V was cut back by 6 bases and J by 1 base. Germline V gene sequence: CDR1 LNHDA, CDR2 SQIVND (reference sequence). This CDR3 reads CASRTAGAGSYNEQFF. The DNA for the CDR3 is TGTGCCAGTAGGACCGCGGGAGCTGGTTCCTACAATGAGCAGTTCTTC. The full variable domain, with the rest looked up from reference TRBV19 and TRBJ2-1, is DGGITQSPKYLFRKEGQNVTLSCEQNLNHDAMYWYRQDPGQGLRLIYYSQIVNDFQKGDIAEGYSVSREKKESFPLTVTSAQKNPTAFYLCASRTAGAGSYNEQFFGPGTRLTVL.

The chain employs TRBV12-3 or TRBV12-4 and TRBJ1-1, with D maybe TRBD1 (5 bases). The CDR3 is 13 residues long. V was cut by 6 bases and J by 12 bases, with 20 bases left in between. The CDR3 DNA reads TGTGCCAGCAGCCACCTCGGGGGGATAATGACTTTCTTT. Translated: CASSHLGGIMTFF.

J is TRBJ1-2 and V is TRBV7-2; possibly TRBD1 for D (5 bases). Germline V gives CDR1 SGHTA, CDR2 FQGNSA. Trimming shortened V by 6 bases and J by 1 base, and 12 bases separated the two germline ends. The CDR3 contains 14 residues. The CDR3 bases are TGTGCCAGCAGGGGGGGGAAGGATAACTATGGCTACACCTTC. Translation: CASRGGKDNYGYTF.

The rearrangement joins TRBV2 to TRBJ1-6; unclear D gene. Germline CDR1 reads SNHLY; CDR2 reads FYNNEI. This CDR3 has 10 amino acids. The CDR3: CGPGNSPLHF. For the CDR3, the DNA is TGTGGGCCAGGTAATTCACCCCTCCACTTT.

The rearrangement links TRBV10-2 to TRBJ1-5; TRBD1 agrees at 8 bases. Germline trimming cut 2 bases from V and 9 bases from J; bases unmatched to any gene: 6. Germline CDR1 WSHSY, CDR2 SAAADI. The CDR3 is 14 amino acids. The CDR3 loop reads CASSERTGYAPQHF. The CDR3 DNA is TGCGCCAGCAGTGAGAGGACAGGGTACGCGCCCCAGCATTTT.

This clone has a single count. CDR3 in amino acids: CASSIGQGKGETQYF. CDR3 DNA sequence: TGTGCCAGTAGTATAGGACAGGGAAAAGGGGAGACCCAGTACTTC. This chain connects TRBV19 to TRBJ2-5; TRBD1 aligns across 7 bases. CDR3 length equals 15 residues. CDR1 and CDR2 from the germline V gene are LNHDA and SQIVND (reference sequence). The V and J ends lost 1 base and 5 bases, in that order; junction bases with no gene match: 7. Looking up the rest from reference TRBV19 and TRBJ2-5 gives the full variable domain: DGGITQSPKYLFRKEGQNVTLSCEQNLNHDAMYWYRQDPGQGLRLIYYSQIVNDFQKGDIAEGYSVSREKKESFPLTVTSAQKNPTAFYLCASSIGQGKGETQYFGPGTRLLVL.

The V gene is TRBV7-8, the J gene TRBJ1-2; D is ambiguous. The V end was cut by 4 bases, the J end by 2 bases, with 20 bases between. Germline V gene data show CDR1 as SGHVS and CDR2 as FQNEAQ. The CDR3 sequence is 17 residues long. The CDR3 DNA is TGTGCCAGCAGCTCCGGGGAATTTTTCGGTGGCAACTATGGCTACACCTTC. This encodes CASSSGEFFGGNYGYTF.

The V call is TRBV28, the J call TRBJ1-1; TRBD1 matches at 8 bases. Germline assignment: CDR1 MDHEN and CDR2 SYDVKM. The junction had 11 bases not matched to a gene; V was cut back by 6 bases and J by 5 bases. The length of the CDR3 is 15 residues. CDR3 sequence: CASRGQVLGGTEAFF. The CDR3 DNA reads TGTGCCAGCAGGGGACAGGTTTTGGGGGGAACTGAAGCTTTCTTT.

The V call is TRBV20-1, the J call TRBJ1-1; D unresolved. V was shortened by 3 bases and J by 0 bases, with 11 bases between the two germline ends. Germline V gene lookup returns CDR1 DFQATT and CDR2 SNEGSKA (reference sequence). This CDR3 contains 14 residues. CDR3: CSASYKEVNTEAFF. In DNA form, the CDR3 reads TGCAGTGCTAGTTACAAGGAGGTGAACACTGAAGCTTTCTTT.

This clone showed up just a few times. Here the CDR3 DNA reads TGTGCCACTCATGGGGGCCAGGGCGTTTACTATCAGCCCCAGCATTTT. Translated, it gives CATHGGQGVYYQPQHF. The chain employs TRBV15 and TRBJ1-5, with D possibly being TRBD1 (6 bases). V lost 9 bases and J 5 bases, leaving 23 bases between the germline ends. The CDR3 length is 16 residues. Per germline, CDR1 LNHNV and CDR2 YYDKDF (reference sequence).

The rearrangement joins TRBV6-5 to TRBJ1-2; unclear D gene. The CDR3 is made up of 13 amino acids. The germline V and J ends were trimmed by 5 bases and 8 bases, with 15 bases remaining between them. The germline gives CDR1 MNHEY, CDR2 SVGAGI. CDR3 sequence: CASSPLGSSGYTF. CDR3 nucleotide sequence: TGTGCCAGCAGTCCCCTTGGTTCAAGCGGCTACACCTTC.

This clone was detected a few times. The chain couples TRBV5-1 to TRBJ1-2; the D gene is possibly TRBD1 (6 bases). The CDR3 consists of 12 residues. Trimming removed 8 bases at V and 7 bases at J, with 15 bases between. Germline V gene lookup returns CDR1 SGHRS and CDR2 YFSETQ. CDR3 loop: CASAGQGSGYTF. For the CDR3, the DNA is TGCGCCAGTGCCGGGCAGGGGAGTGGCTACACCTTC.

The chain employs TRBV6-1 and TRBJ1-1; D is unresolved. This CDR3 has 16 amino acids. The V and J ends lost 2 bases and 2 bases respectively, with 15 bases between them. Germline V gene data show CDR1 as MNHNS and CDR2 as SASEGT. CDR3 in DNA: TGTGCCAGCAGTGAAAACGTCCCGTCGAGAAACACTGAAGCTTTCTTT. This translates into CASSENVPSRNTEAFF.

The chain couples TRBV18 to TRBJ1-1; no clear D gene. CDR3 length: 12 amino acids. The V gene's germline CDR1 is KGHSH and CDR2 LQKENI. V was cut by 2 bases and J by 7 bases, with 8 bases left in between. The CDR3 reads CASSPYSGEAFF. The DNA for the CDR3 is TGTGCCAGCTCACCATACAGTGGTGAAGCTTTCTTT. Based on the CDR3 plus reference TRBV18 and TRBJ1-1, the full variable domain is NAGVMQNPRHLVRRRGQEARLRCSPMKGHSHVYWYRQLPEEGLKFMVYLQKENIIDESGMPKERFSAEFPKEGPSILRIQQVVRGDSAAYFCASSPYSGEAFFGQGTRLTVV.